The clone carrying this T cell receptor beta chain was counted many times. The data were obtained in a study of T cells in Graves' hyperthyroidism and ophthalmopathy. V lost 3 bases and J 6 bases, leaving 12 bases between the germline ends. Germline CDR1 MNHEY, CDR2 SMNVEV (reference sequence). The CDR3 covers 13 residues. The investigators amplified TCR beta CDR3 regions from RNA transcripts. The TCR CDR3 first-round RT-PCR relied on the HTBI primer set. One entry per CDR3 protein results from TCRdb running MiXCR on the multiplex PCR reads. The repertoire consists of hundreds of thousands of distinct CDR3 sequences, with roughly 17% occurring once and the leading ten covering roughly a sixth.

The clonotype comes from a woman aged 18 to 35 with Graves' ophthalmopathy. The chain couples TRBV27 to TRBJ2-7; D ambiguous. The material sequenced was blood. The CDR3 spells CASSLDPTSEQYF. CDR3 nucleotides: TGTGCCAGCAGTTTGGACCCCACCAGCGAGCAGTACTTC.